A selection of T cell receptor beta chains follows, all from one sample in a study of blood T cells in healthy people across ages. TCRdb re-called the 5' RACE reads with MiXCR, one entry per CDR3 protein. The sample gives fewer than 1,200,000 distinct CDR3 sequences, around 27% of which show up once; 0.65% to 0.95% is in the top ten. This same sample was also taken into another study, of T cells of mothers and their children.

The sequencing sample was made of blood. Every receptor here comes from a girl aged 2-15 years in good health. CDR3s include the opening cysteine and the closing phenylalanine or tryptophan. A D gene is named only where the DNA matches it firmly. Where a row states a size, it is once, few, many or the class of an expanded clone; other rows omit it.

v_call	clone_size	d_call	j_call	cdr3_aa	cdr3_nt
TRBV10-3	.	.	TRBJ1-4	CAISESWGTNEKLFF	TGTGCCATCAGTGAGTCGTGGGGGACTAATGAAAAACTGTTTTTT
TRBV5-6	.	TRBD1	TRBJ1-4	CASSMDRGLANEKLFF	TGTGCCAGCAGCATGGACAGGGGGCTGGCTAATGAAAAACTGTTTTTT
TRBV28	.	TRBD1	TRBJ2-5	CASSLRGTGGGETQYF	TGTGCCAGCAGTCTGAGGGGGACAGGGGGAGGAGAGACCCAGTACTTC
TRBV28	few	TRBD1	TRBJ2-7	CASSNRGDYEQYF	TGTGCCAGCAGTAACAGGGGGGACTACGAGCAGTACTTC
TRBV12-3/TRBV12-4	.	.	TRBJ1-2	CASSLLPTDGYTF	TGTGCCAGCAGCCTTTTGCCTACGGATGGCTACACCTTC
TRBV5-1	.	.	TRBJ2-7	CASSPGQFPYEQYF	TGCGCCAGCAGCCCCGGACAGTTTCCCTACGAGCAGTACTTC
TRBV5-1	.	TRBD1	TRBJ1-5	CASSNGQGAQPQHF	TGCGCCAGCAGCAATGGACAGGGAGCCCAGCCCCAGCATTTT
TRBV29-1	few	.	TRBJ2-3	CSGLADGTDTQYF	TGCAGCGGGTTAGCAGATGGCACAGATACGCAGTATTTT
TRBV24-1	few	.	TRBJ1-2	CATQEGRSYGYTF	TGTGCCACCCAGGAGGGACGGAGCTATGGCTACACCTTC
TRBV29-1	few	.	TRBJ1-1	CSVEGVTEAFF	TGCAGCGTTGAGGGCGTGACTGAAGCTTTCTTT
TRBV28	.	.	TRBJ2-3	CASTNSLVEALTDTQYF	TGTGCCAGCACCAACTCCCTCGTAGAGGCTCTCACAGATACGCAGTATTTT
TRBV29-1	.	.	TRBJ2-1	CSVEEETDFNEQFF	TGCAGCGTTGAAGAGGAGACAGATTTCAATGAGCAGTTCTTC
TRBV6-5	once	.	TRBJ1-1	CASRLLGQAEAFF	TGTGCCAGTCGCCTTTTAGGGCAGGCAGAAGCTTTCTTT
TRBV6-5	.	TRBD2	TRBJ2-5	CASGTSGIQETQYF	TGTGCCAGCGGGACTAGCGGTATCCAAGAGACCCAGTACTTC
TRBV5-5	few	TRBD1	TRBJ1-3	CASSLQGASGNTIYF	TGTGCCAGCAGCTTGCAGGGGGCTTCTGGAAACACCATATATTTT
TRBV6-1	.	.	TRBJ2-1	CAITETGWSNEQFF	TGTGCCATCACAGAAACAGGTTGGTCCAATGAGCAGTTCTTC
TRBV6-2/TRBV6-3	many	.	TRBJ2-1	CASSYRSYNEQFF	TGTGCCAGCAGTTACAGGTCCTACAATGAGCAGTTCTTC
TRBV6-1	.	.	TRBJ2-7	CASSSQSVTYEQYF	TGTGCCAGCAGTTCCCAGAGCGTAACCTACGAGCAGTACTTC
TRBV7-3	few	.	TRBJ2-6	CASSLQTTSGANVLTF	TGTGCCAGCAGCCTCCAGACTACCTCTGGGGCCAACGTCCTGACTTTC
TRBV7-8	.	TRBD1	TRBJ1-1	CASSLTGQGMTEAFF	TGTGCCAGCAGCTTAACGGGACAGGGTATGACTGAAGCTTTCTTT
TRBV15	few	.	TRBJ1-6	CATSRQVPSSYNSPLHF	TGTGCCACCAGCAGACAGGTCCCGAGCTCCTATAATTCACCCCTCCACTTT
TRBV7-2	.	.	TRBJ2-7	CASSPVPSYEQYF	TGTGCCAGCAGCCCTGTACCCTCCTACGAGCAGTACTTC
TRBV6-6	.	.	TRBJ2-5	CASSYSKRETQYF	TGTGCCAGCAGTTACTCGAAACGGGAGACCCAGTACTTC
TRBV20-1	few	.	TRBJ1-3	CSAEVLDTIYF	TGCAGTGCTGAGGTGCTGGACACCATATATTTT
TRBV25-1	few	TRBD1	TRBJ2-7	CASGDSFTYEQYF	TGTGCCAGCGGGGACAGCTTTACCTACGAGCAGTACTTC
TRBV4-3	.	.	TRBJ1-2	CASSQDVEHYGYTF	TGCGCCAGCAGCCAAGATGTGGAACACTATGGCTACACCTTC
TRBV29-1	.	.	TRBJ1-2	CSVRQGFYGYTF	TGCAGCGTACGACAAGGTTTTTATGGCTACACCTTC
TRBV12-3/TRBV12-4	few	.	TRBJ2-1	CASGERLSHNEQFF	TGTGCCAGCGGCGAGAGACTATCCCACAATGAGCAGTTCTTC
TRBV29-1	.	TRBD2	TRBJ2-1	CSVREGVGQFF	TGCAGCGTTAGGGAGGGAGTAGGGCAGTTCTTC
TRBV29-1	few	.	TRBJ1-5	CSVDAQPQHF	TGCAGCGTTGACGCTCAGCCCCAGCATTTT
TRBV7-3	.	TRBD2	TRBJ2-1	CASTVAGGGHNEQFF	TGTGCCAGCACCGTAGCGGGAGGAGGGCACAATGAGCAGTTCTTC
TRBV18	.	.	TRBJ2-2	CASSPPAGELFF	TGTGCCAGCTCACCACCGGCCGGGGAGCTGTTTTTT
TRBV28	few	.	TRBJ1-1	CASSPGLGTEAFF	TGTGCCAGCAGTCCAGGGCTTGGGACTGAAGCTTTCTTT
TRBV5-1	.	.	TRBJ1-2	CASSFRPDSTNYGYTF	TGCGCCAGCAGCTTTAGGCCGGACAGCACTAACTATGGCTACACCTTC
TRBV21-1	once	.	TRBJ2-1	CASSKVSLGRSPRAVGHEQFF	TGTGCCAGCAGCAAAGTTTCTCTAGGGCGATCCCCCCGCGCCGTAGGTCATGAGCAGTTCTTC
TRBV29-1	.	TRBD2	TRBJ2-1	CSVGLTSGSWSNEQFF	TGCAGCGTTGGCCTGACTAGCGGGAGTTGGAGCAATGAGCAGTTCTTC
TRBV10-1	.	TRBD1	TRBJ2-2	CASSPRQGVTGELFF	TGCGCCAGCAGCCCTAGACAGGGGGTCACCGGGGAGCTGTTTTTT
TRBV5-6	.	TRBD2	TRBJ2-7	CASSSRGGEWYEQYF	TGTGCCAGCAGCTCCCGGGGGGGCGAATGGTACGAGCAGTACTTC